The next 30 T cell receptor beta chains were all read from a single sample in a study of blood T cells in healthy people across ages. A second about 7 to 12 cycle PCR used barcoded and J-beta primers. TCRdb processed the 5' RACE reads anew with MiXCR; each CDR3 protein has one entry. Among about 1,600,000 distinct CDR3 sequences, 42% were seen once, and the ten largest hold approximately 7.9%. Sequenced sample: blood. All receptors derive from a young woman in good health.

This clonotype has only a few counts. The V call is TRBV29-1, the J call TRBJ1-1; TRBD1 matches 7 bases. The CDR3 has 15 amino acids. Per germline, CDR1 SQVTM and CDR2 ANQGSEA. V dropped 6 bases and J dropped 0; count of bases not matched to a gene: 10. Here the CDR3 DNA reads TGCAGCGTCTCCGGGACAGACAATCTGAACACTGAAGCTTTCTTT. As protein: CSVSGTDNLNTEAFF.

J is TRBJ1-1 and V is TRBV6-6; 9 nucleotides line up with TRBD1. The CDR3 runs 14 residues. The germline V gene has CDR1 MNHNY and CDR2 SVGAGI (reference sequence). Trimming removed 7 bases from V and 7 bases from J; junction bases left unmatched: 10. DNA of the CDR3: TGTGCCAGCACTAGACAGGGGGGAACAAGTGAAGCTTTCTTT. Its protein product is CASTRQGGTSEAFF.

CDR3 coding DNA: TGCAGTGCTACCTCCAGGGACTACCCATACAATGAGCAGTACTTC. As protein: CSATSRDYPYNEQYF. The rearrangement joins TRBV20-1 to TRBJ2-1, with TRBD2 identical over 7 bases. TRBJ2-7 explains the end of the DNA better; the J call may be wrong. The CDR3 length is 15 residues. CDR1 and CDR2 from the germline V gene are DFQATT and SNEGSKA (reference sequence).

The V call is TRBV4-1, the J call TRBJ1-1; D is unclear. Deletions cut 1 base from V and 8 bases from J, with 11 bases between. The CDR3 is 13 residues long. Germline loops: CDR1 MGHRA, CDR2 YSYEKL. DNA of the CDR3: TGCGCCAGCAGCCAAGTAGGGCAGTACGAAGCTTTCTTT. Its translation is CASSQVGQYEAFF.

This clonotype was found a few times. This chain links TRBV6-5 with TRBJ2-4; D ambiguous. Between the trimmed V and J ends, which lost 6 bases and 0 bases, there was a span of 15 bases. Germline-derived CDR1 and CDR2 are MNHEY and SVGAGI. The CDR3 runs to 16 residues. In nucleotides, the CDR3 is TGTGCCAGCAGCCAAATGTCCCGAGGAGCCAAAAACATTCAGTACTTC. It is translated as CASSQMSRGAKNIQYF.

This clonotype was found a few times. The V call is TRBV2, the J call TRBJ2-7, with 12 positions matching TRBD2. The CDR3 loop spans 16 amino acids. Per the germline V gene, CDR1 is SNHLY and CDR2 is FYNNEI. J was trimmed by 2 bases and V by 4 bases; bases with no gene match: 6. DNA for the CDR3: TGTGCCAGCAGTGCAGCCCGGACTAGCGGGACCTACGAGCAGTACTTC. As protein: CASSAARTSGTYEQYF.

For the CDR3, the DNA is TGCGCCAGCAGCCAGAGCCCGGGACAGGGTCCTTCCTTCTCTGGAAACACCATATATTTT. It encodes CASSQSPGQGPSFSGNTIYF. This chain joins TRBV4-1 and TRBJ1-3; 9 bases line up with TRBD1. Germline CDR1 reads MGHRA; CDR2 reads YSYEKL. With V trimmed by 3 bases and J by 0 bases, 15 bases remained unmatched. There are 20 residues in the CDR3.

The CDR3 sequence is CASSPVSGVGEQYF. Here the CDR3 DNA reads TGTGCCAGCAGCCCAGTCTCTGGGGTAGGCGAGCAGTACTTC. This chain joins TRBV7-6 and TRBJ2-4; no clear D gene. The last part of the DNA fits TRBJ2-7 better; the J call may be wrong. Germline CDR1 SGHVS, CDR2 FNYEAQ. The CDR3 loop spans 14 amino acids.

The V and J genes are TRBV30 and TRBJ1-4; D is possibly TRBD1 (5 bases). In germline, CDR1 is GTSNPN, CDR2 SVGIG (reference sequence). The CDR3 is 16 residues long. The V end lost 3 bases, the J end lost 4 bases, and 18 bases lay between the germline ends. CDR3 coding DNA: TGTGCCTGGAGGGGGACCGTCGCCACCCTTAATGAAAAACTGTTTTTT. Residues: CAWRGTVATLNEKLFF.

CDR3 sequence reads: CASSLGVTGGSGYTF. In DNA form, the CDR3 reads TGTGCCAGCAGTTTAGGGGTAACAGGGGGCTCTGGCTACACCTTC. The V gene is TRBV27, the J gene TRBJ1-2, with 9 nucleotides matching TRBD1. CDR1 MNHEY and CDR2 SMNVEV come from the germline V gene (reference sequence). J gave up 7 bases and V 2 bases, and 8 bases lay outside the gene matches. The CDR3 runs to 15 residues.

This clonotype was counted once. In DNA form, the CDR3 reads TGCGCCAGCCAACACCAGGGGGATTACACTGAAGCTTTCTTT. Translating gives CASQHQGDYTEAFF. The chain links TRBV5-1 to TRBJ1-1; TRBD1 aligns across 7 bases. CDR1 SGHRS and CDR2 YFSETQ come from the germline V gene. Trimming removed 7 bases from V and 3 bases from J; junction bases left unmatched: 9. This CDR3 region has 14 residues.

This chain connects TRBV9 to TRBJ1-1; TRBD1 agrees at 7 bases. J was trimmed by 0 bases and V by 3 bases; bases with no gene match: 8. Germline loops: CDR1 SGDLS, CDR2 YYNGEE. This CDR3 region has 16 residues. The DNA for the CDR3 is TGTGCCAGCAGCGGGGGGCCGGGACAGATGAACACTGAAGCTTTCTTT. Its protein product is CASSGGPGQMNTEAFF. The full variable domain, rest sourced from reference TRBV9 and TRBJ1-1, is DSGVTQTPKHLITATGQRVTLRCSPRSGDLSVYWYQQSLDQGLQFLIQYYNGEERAKGNILERFSAQQFPDLHSELNLSSLELGDSALYFCASSGGPGQMNTEAFFGQGTRLTVV.

The rearrangement uses TRBV20-1 and TRBJ2-3; no clear D gene. V lost 5 bases, J lost 6 bases, and 12 bases lay in between. Germline assignment: CDR1 DFQATT and CDR2 SNEGSKA (reference sequence). The CDR3 is made up of 12 amino acids. CDR3 in DNA: TGCAGTGCTGGTAGGGCTTTTGATACGCAGTATTTT. The encoded protein is CSAGRAFDTQYF.

The V call is TRBV10-3, the J call TRBJ1-4; D possibly corresponds to TRBD1 (5 bases). The ends were cut back, 4 bases at V and 6 bases at J, with 21 bases in the middle. The CDR3 spans 17 residues. CDR1 ENHRY and CDR2 SYGVKD come from the germline V gene. The CDR3 coding sequence is TGTGCCATCAGTGGGGTGAAGGGCCAGGGCGTCGATGAAAAACTGTTTTTT. Its protein product is CAISGVKGQGVDEKLFF.

At least ten counts were recorded for this clonotype. The genes are TRBV29-1 and TRBJ2-3, with D maybe TRBD2 (5 bases). This CDR3 comprises 16 residues. Trimming removed 6 bases at V and 4 bases at J, with 23 bases between. Germline-derived CDR1 and CDR2 are SQVTM and ANQGSEA. The CDR3 loop is CSVDQRTVESADTQYF. DNA of the CDR3: TGCAGCGTCGATCAGCGGACGGTTGAGAGCGCAGATACGCAGTATTTT.

This clonotype has only a few counts. The V call is TRBV4-1, the J call TRBJ2-7; TRBD1 agrees at 7 bases. J gave up 0 bases and V 1 base, and 3 bases lay outside the gene matches. Germline CDR1 is MGHRA and CDR2 is YSYEKL. CDR3 length equals 15 residues. CDR3: CASSQGWDSSYEQYF. CDR3 nucleotide sequence: TGCGCCAGCAGCCAAGGCTGGGACAGCTCCTACGAGCAGTACTTC.

The V call is TRBV24-1, the J call TRBJ1-5; the match to TRBD1 covers 9 bases. The V gene's germline CDR1 is KGHDR and CDR2 SFDVKD. The CDR3 sequence is 14 residues long. J was trimmed by 5 bases and V by 6 bases; bases with no gene match: 4. The CDR3 coding sequence is TGTGCCACCAGTACACAGGGGGCTTATCAGCCCCAGCATTTT. Its protein is CATSTQGAYQPQHF.

The rearrangement uses TRBV7-3 and TRBJ2-6; tentative D call: TRBD2 (5 bases). This CDR3 has 13 residues. Germline lookup yields CDR1 SGHTA and CDR2 FQGTGA. Deletions cut 6 bases from V and 10 bases from J, with 13 bases between. The CDR3 coding sequence is TGTGCCAGCAGTGCAGGACTCGATAACGTCCTGACTTTC. Protein: CASSAGLDNVLTF.

This clonotype was observed a handful of times. The genes are TRBV6-5 and TRBJ2-7; 12 nucleotides agree with TRBD2. J gave up 3 bases and V 5 bases, and 8 bases lay outside the gene matches. CDR1 and CDR2 from the germline V gene are MNHEY and SVGAGI. CDR3 size: 16 residues. For the CDR3, the DNA is TGTGCCAGCAGTACGAAACTAGCGGGAGGACGCTACGAGCAGTACTTC. As protein: CASSTKLAGGRYEQYF.

The chain uses TRBV20-1 and TRBJ2-1; D unclear. Germline V gives CDR1 DFQATT, CDR2 SNEGSKA (reference sequence). The CDR3 sequence is 12 residues long. Deletions cut 3 bases from V and 9 bases from J, with 12 bases between. The CDR3 reads CSASQATGEQFF. The DNA for the CDR3 is TGCAGTGCTAGTCAGGCAACCGGTGAGCAGTTCTTC.

The rearrangement links TRBV3-1 to TRBJ1-1; 8 positions agree with TRBD1. This CDR3 is 16 amino acids long. Germline trimming cut 0 bases from V and 6 bases from J; bases unmatched to any gene: 9. Germline CDR1 is LGHDT and CDR2 is YNNKEL (reference sequence). The CDR3 coding sequence is TGTGCCAGCAGCCAAGATCGAGGGCAGGGGGCCGCTGAAGCTTTCTTT. Protein: CASSQDRGQGAAEAFF. Complete variable domain (other parts from reference TRBV3-1 and TRBJ1-1): DTAVSQTPKYLVTQMGNDKSIKCEQNLGHDTMYWYKQDSKKFLKIMFSYNNKELIINETVPNRFSPKSPDKAHLNLHINSLELGDSAVYFCASSQDRGQGAAEAFFGQGTRLTVV.

This clonotype was detected a few times. The V gene is TRBV14, the J gene TRBJ2-7; no clear D gene. TRBJ2-5 explains the end of the DNA better; the J call may be wrong. The CDR3 has 14 residues. CDR1 is SGHDN, CDR2 FVKESK, per germline. This chain's CDR3 is CASSQKQWEETQYF. CDR3 DNA sequence: TGTGCCAGCAGCCAAAAACAGTGGGAAGAGACCCAGTACTTC.

This chain connects TRBV6-1 to TRBJ2-3, with D hard to call. Germline lookup yields CDR1 MNHNS and CDR2 SASEGT. The CDR3 is 14 amino acids. Deletions cut 2 bases from V and 3 bases from J, with 9 bases between. This CDR3 is CASSERAVTDTQYF. The CDR3 coding sequence is TGTGCCAGCAGTGAACGGGCGGTTACAGATACGCAGTATTTT.

The table lists this clonotype with many counts. This chain links TRBV10-3 with TRBJ2-6; D remains ambiguous. CDR3 length: 15 amino acids. Trimming took off 2 bases at V and 0 bases at J, with 5 bases between the two ends. Germline CDR1 reads ENHRY; CDR2 reads SYGVKD. Here the CDR3 reads CAISEGPSGANVLTF. Here the CDR3 DNA reads TGTGCCATCAGTGAGGGACCCTCTGGGGCCAACGTCCTGACTTTC.

V is TRBV6-6 and J is TRBJ1-2; the D is unclear. This CDR3 has 13 residues. CDR1 and CDR2 from the germline V gene are MNHNY and SVGAGI (reference sequence). With 7 bases removed from V and 1 base from J, the gap between germline ends came to 10 bases. CDR3 residues: CASTSTLNYGYTF. The CDR3 DNA is TGTGCCAGCACCAGTACACTTAACTATGGCTACACCTTC.

The rearrangement links TRBV19 to TRBJ1-6, with D unresolved. V lost 8 bases to trimming and J lost 0 bases, with 14 bases between them. The CDR3 loop spans 16 amino acids. Germline CDR1 reads LNHDA; CDR2 reads SQIVND (reference sequence). The CDR3 DNA follows: TGTGCCAGTTACCCCGGGTCGAGCTCCTATAATTCACCCCTCCACTTT. Translation: CASYPGSSSYNSPLHF.

This chain joins TRBV2 and TRBJ2-5; TRBD2 matches 7 bases. Germline CDR1 reads SNHLY; CDR2 reads FYNNEI. J was trimmed by 5 bases and V by 7 bases; bases with no gene match: 13. The CDR3 is 15 amino acids. The CDR3 protein is CASTFPGGVVETQYF. In nucleotides, the CDR3 is TGTGCCAGCACCTTCCCGGGAGGTGTGGTTGAGACCCAGTACTTC.

V is TRBV7-8 and J is TRBJ2-6; D perhaps matches TRBD1 (5 bases). This CDR3 spans 19 amino acids. The germline V gene has CDR1 SGHVS and CDR2 FQNEAQ. V was clipped by 5 bases and J by 3 bases, with 23 bases between them. This CDR3 is CASSPEAYALRGGANVLTF. CDR3 DNA sequence: TGTGCCAGCAGCCCCGAAGCGTATGCGCTAAGGGGTGGGGCCAACGTCCTGACTTTC.

The chain joins TRBV27 to TRBJ1-5; TRBD1 is a possible D gene (6 bases). Trimming took off 5 bases at V and 7 bases at J, with 30 bases between the two ends. The germline CDR1 and CDR2 sequences are MNHEY and SMNVEV (reference sequence). The CDR3 runs to 19 residues. CDR3 in DNA: TGTGCCAGCAGTCCAGCGGGCAGGGGTGTCAGCTATTCTGGACAGCCCCAGCATTTT. Its protein is CASSPAGRGVSYSGQPQHF.

This chain joins TRBV6-2 or TRBV6-3 and TRBJ2-7; unclear D gene. Per germline, CDR1 MNHEY and CDR2 SVGEGT. This CDR3 spans 13 amino acids. V was cut by 2 bases and J by 5 bases, with 10 bases left in between. DNA of the CDR3: TGTGCCAGCAGTTACGTTCTTCCCGACGAGCAGTACTTC. This translates into CASSYVLPDEQYF.